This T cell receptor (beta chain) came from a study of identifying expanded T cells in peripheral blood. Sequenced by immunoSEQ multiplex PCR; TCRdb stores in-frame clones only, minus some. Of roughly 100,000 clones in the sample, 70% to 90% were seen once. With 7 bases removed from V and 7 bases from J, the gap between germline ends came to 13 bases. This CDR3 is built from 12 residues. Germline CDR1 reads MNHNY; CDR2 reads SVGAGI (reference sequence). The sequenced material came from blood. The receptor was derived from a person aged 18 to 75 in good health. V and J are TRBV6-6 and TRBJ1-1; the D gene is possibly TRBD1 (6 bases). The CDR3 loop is CASNPEGGEAFF. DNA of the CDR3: TGTGCCAGCAATCCTGAAGGGGGTGAAGCTTTCTTT.